The rows below give T cell receptor beta chains drawn from one sample of a study of Graves' ophthalmopathy and Graves' hyperthyroidism. TCRdb redid the calling of the multiplex PCR reads with MiXCR, one entry per CDR3 protein. This table holds about 220,000 distinct CDR3 sequences, roughly 21% found once. The material sequenced was peripheral blood. The receptors here all came from a woman between 50 and 59 years old with Graves' ophthalmopathy. CDR3s include the opening cysteine and the closing phenylalanine or tryptophan. The D gene is left open where the match is weak. Some rows mark clone size as missing; the rest say once, few, many or name a class of expanded clone.

>TRBV7-8|17|TRBJ2-2|-|TRBD2
TGTGCCAGCAGCTTGACGCCGGGACTAGCGAACACCGGGGAGCTGTTTTTT
CASSLTPGLANTGELFF
>TRBV29-1|13|TRBJ2-5|many|-
TGCAGCGTTGTACAAGAAACGGTACGGACCCAGTACTTC
CSVVQETVRTQYF
>TRBV28|17|TRBJ2-5|-|TRBD2
TGTGCCAGCAGCTCCTCCACTAGCGGGAGGTACCAAGAGACCCAGTACTTC
CASSSSTSGRYQETQYF
>TRBV29-1|16|TRBJ1-1|few|TRBD1
TGCAGCGTTGAAGGGATAGGTCAGGGGGATAATACTGGAGCTTTCTTT
CSVEGIGQGDNTGAFF
>TRBV20-1|14|TRBJ1-5|many|TRBD1
TGCAGTGCTATGGACAGGCATAGCAATCAGCCCCAGCATTTT
CSAMDRHSNQPQHF
>TRBV2|13|TRBJ2-2|many|-
TGTGCCAGCGCCAGGGAGAACACCGGGGAGCTGTTTTTT
CASARENTGELFF
>TRBV20-1|17|TRBJ1-5|-|-
TGCAGTGCTAGATTAGTAACGGACTTTGATTATAATCAGCCCCAGCATTTT
CSARLVTDFDYNQPQHF
>TRBV11-2|14|TRBJ1-2|few|-
TGTGCCAGCAGCTTAGAGCAGAGTAACTATGGCTACATCTTC
CASSLEQSNYGYIF
>TRBV6-6|17|TRBJ1-6|many|TRBD1
TGTGCCAGCAGTTCCGCCTTGGGACAGGGGGCTGGTTCACCCCTCCACTTT
CASSSALGQGAGSPLHF
>TRBV2|15|TRBJ1-2|many|-
TGTGCCAGCACCTTTTCCTTGGGGGGGAACTATGGCTACACCTTC
CASTFSLGGNYGYTF
>TRBV12-3/TRBV12-4|14|TRBJ2-7|few|TRBD2
TGTGCCAGCAGAAAAAGCGGGAGGACTTACGAGCAGTACTTC
CASRKSGRTYEQYF
>TRBV12-3/TRBV12-4|14|TRBJ1-1|-|-
TGTGCCAGTTGGCTCAGGGGATTGGGCACTGAAGCTTTCTTT
CASWLRGLGTEAFF
>TRBV19|15|TRBJ1-5|many|-
TGTGCCAGTAGCTTCGGGACGGCTAGCAATCAGCCCCAGCATTTT
CASSFGTASNQPQHF
>TRBV30|14|TRBJ2-7|-|-
TGTGCCTGGAGTGTAGGACCGGGAACCTACGAGCAGTACTTC
CAWSVGPGTYEQYF
>TRBV24-1|13|TRBJ2-2|many|-
TGTGCCACCAGTGAGGACGGCACCGGGGAGCTGTTTTTT
CATSEDGTGELFF
>TRBV5-1|14|TRBJ2-2|-|-
TGCGCCAGCAGCTTGGTCCCAGAGACCGGGGAGCTGTTTTTT
CASSLVPETGELFF
>TRBV19|16|TRBJ2-2|-|-
TGTGCCAGTAGTATCCCAGGCGGGCCTAACACCGGGGAGCTGTTTTTT
CASSIPGGPNTGELFF
>TRBV6-2/TRBV6-3|19|TRBJ2-5|-|-
TGTGCCAGCAGTTACTCGACTCAGGATCTGGGCAGGGGATTTGAGACCCAGTACTTC
CASSYSTQDLGRGFETQYF
>TRBV19|14|TRBJ1-1|few|-
TGTGCCAGTAGTATCCCGGCCGTGAACACTGAAGCTTTCTTT
CASSIPAVNTEAFF
>TRBV7-9|15|TRBJ2-7|many|TRBD2
TGTGCCAGCAGTGCCAGACTAGCGGGAGATAAGGAGCAGTACTTC
CASSARLAGDKEQYF
>TRBV6-5|13|TRBJ2-5|-|-
TGTGCCAGCTCAAGGACCCTACGTGAGACCCAGTACTTC
CASSRTLRETQYF
>TRBV9|15|TRBJ1-1|many|-
TGTGCCAGCAGCGTAGCTTTAGGGCAGCGGACTGAAGCTTTCTTT
CASSVALGQRTEAFF
>TRBV20-1|15|TRBJ1-2|-|-
TGCAGTGCTAGTCCCTCCCTCAGGGGCCACTATGGCTACACCTTC
CSASPSLRGHYGYTF
>TRBV3-1|17|TRBJ1-5|many|-
TGTGCCAGCAGCCAAGCGCGTGGGGGGCGTAAAGATCAGCCCCAGCATTTT
CASSQARGGRKDQPQHF
>TRBV2|16|TRBJ2-5|many|TRBD2
TGTGCCAGCAGTGAAGGTAGCGGGAGGTTTGGAGAGACCCAGTACTTC
CASSEGSGRFGETQYF
>TRBV20-1|13|TRBJ2-7|many|TRBD2
TGCAGTGTAGATAGCGGGAGAGCGGGAGAGCAGTACTTC
CSVDSGRAGEQYF
>TRBV12-3/TRBV12-4|14|TRBJ1-5|many|-
TGTGCCAGCAAGACCGGTGTGAGCAATCAGCCCCAGCATTTT
CASKTGVSNQPQHF
>TRBV4-2|14|TRBJ1-1|many|TRBD1
TGTGCCAGCAGCCGACAGGGCCCGGACACTGAAGCTTTCTTT
CASSRQGPDTEAFF
>TRBV6-2/TRBV6-3|16|TRBJ2-5|many|TRBD2
TGTGCCAGCAGTAGCCCCTCTAGCGGGAGTAGGGAGACCCAGTACTTC
CASSSPSSGSRETQYF
>TRBV6-1|16|TRBJ1-5|many|-
TGTGCCAGTCGGCCTTCAGGGGCTAGTGGCAATCAGCCCCAGCATTTT
CASRPSGASGNQPQHF
>TRBV29-1|11|TRBJ1-2|many|-
TGCAGCGTTGGGTTAGGGGATGGCTACACCTTC
CSVGLGDGYTF
>TRBV19|15|TRBJ1-2|-|-
TGTGCCAGTAGTATTCTGGGAGAAGTAAATTATGGCTACACCTTC
CASSILGEVNYGYTF
>TRBV6-5|14|TRBJ2-7|many|TRBD1
TGTGCCAGCAGTTTACGACAGGGTGGAGGCGAGCAGTACTTC
CASSLRQGGGEQYF
>TRBV19|16|TRBJ1-1|many|-
TGTGCCTGTATGGCCCCGTTCCGACCTGGGGACACTGAAGCTTTCTTT
CACMAPFRPGDTEAFF
>TRBV28|18|TRBJ1-5|many|-
TGTGCCAGCAGTTTCTCAGAGGGAAGAGTTGGCAGCAATCAGCCCCAGCATTTT
CASSFSEGRVGSNQPQHF
>TRBV12-3/TRBV12-4|14|TRBJ2-1|many|TRBD2
TGTGCCAGCAGAGGGACTAGCGGGAGTAATGAGCAGTTCTTC
CASRGTSGSNEQFF
>TRBV30|14|TRBJ1-1|-|-
TGTGCCTGGAGGGGCCGAGGGGCGAACACTGAAGCTTTCTTT
CAWRGRGANTEAFF
>TRBV28|14|TRBJ1-6|-|-
TGTGCCAGCAGTCTCCATGTCGGGTATTCACCCCTCCACTTT
CASSLHVGYSPLHF
>TRBV6-1|15|TRBJ1-1|few|-
TGTGCCAGCAGTATCCTAAGAGGGACCAACACTGAAGCTTTCTTT
CASSILRGTNTEAFF
>TRBV18|15|TRBJ2-1|few|TRBD1
TGTGCCAGCTCGGAGGGGACAGGGACATACAATGAGCAGTTCTTC
CASSEGTGTYNEQFF
>TRBV27|15|TRBJ2-7|many|TRBD1
TGTGCCAGCAGTAAACAGGGGGTGGAGTCCTACGAGCAGTACTTC
CASSKQGVESYEQYF
>TRBV20-1|14|TRBJ2-2|many|TRBD2
TGCAGTGCTAGTCGGGGGGTGAACACCGGGGAGCTGTTTTTT
CSASRGVNTGELFF
>TRBV7-2|19|TRBJ2-3|-|TRBD2
TGTGCCAGCAGAGGGGACTGGGGGAGGGCCCCCCAGAGCACAGATACGCAGTATTTT
CASRGDWGRAPQSTDTQYF
>TRBV12-3/TRBV12-4|13|TRBJ2-5|many|-
TGTGCCAGCAGTCTAGCGATCCGGGAGACCCAGTACTTC
CASSLAIRETQYF
>TRBV15|15|TRBJ2-7|-|TRBD1
TGTGCCACCAGCTCCGTGGACAGGGGTCTTAACGAGCAGTACTTC
CATSSVDRGLNEQYF
>TRBV7-8|14|TRBJ2-5|many|-
TGTGCCAGCAGCCCCCTGAGCCTACAAGAGACCCAGTACTTC
CASSPLSLQETQYF
>TRBV11-1|17|TRBJ1-1|few|TRBD1
TGTGCCAGCAACTCTAGGGGGCGAAGATCCATGAACACTGAAGCTTTCTTT
CASNSRGRRSMNTEAFF
>TRBV20-1|15|TRBJ2-7|many|-
TGCAGTGCTAGAGATCCGCGACAGGTCTCCTACGAGCAGTACTTC
CSARDPRQVSYEQYF
>TRBV28|14|TRBJ1-1|-|TRBD1
TGTGCCAGCAGCGAGGTGGGGACAGGTACTGAAGCTTTCTTT
CASSEVGTGTEAFF
>TRBV6-4|12|TRBJ1-1|many|-
TGTGCCAGCAGCTGGATGAACACTGAAGCTTTCTTT
CASSWMNTEAFF
>TRBV6-1|13|TRBJ1-2|many|-
TGTGCCAGCAGTGCCGAGGGGGTGGTAGGCTACACCTTC
CASSAEGVVGYTF
>TRBV11-3|13|TRBJ2-2|few|-
TGTGCCAGCAGCATGGCCTTCACCGGGGAGCTGTTTTTT
CASSMAFTGELFF
>TRBV19|16|TRBJ1-6|few|TRBD1
TGTGCCAGTAGTATTGGGGGGACAGGGCGTGATTCACCCCTCCACTTT
CASSIGGTGRDSPLHF
>TRBV9|15|TRBJ2-2|many|TRBD1
TGTGCCAGCAGCCCCACGACAGGGTTTGGTGGGGAGCTGTTTTTT
CASSPTTGFGGELFF
>TRBV15|15|TRBJ1-2|-|TRBD1
TGTGCCACCAGCAGTCTCAGCGACAGGGTAGTTGGCTACACCTTC
CATSSLSDRVVGYTF
>TRBV18|15|TRBJ1-6|many|-
TGTGCCAGCTCACACCGGGGCCCCTGGGATTCACCCCTCCACTTT
CASSHRGPWDSPLHF
>TRBV7-8|17|TRBJ2-7|many|TRBD2
TGTGCCAGCAGCTTACTCCAGGTGGCTAGCGGGATCTACGAGCAGTACTTC
CASSLLQVASGIYEQYF
>TRBV30|14|TRBJ1-6|many|-
TGTGCCTGTCCCCCGCGGGGGAGCGGGTCACCCCTCCACTTT
CACPPRGSGSPLHF
>TRBV11-2|16|TRBJ1-1|many|-
TGTGCCAGCAGCTTAGGAGTAGGTCCCAGGCTAACTGAAGCTTTCTTT
CASSLGVGPRLTEAFF